Presented here are 20 T cell receptor beta chains from one specimen sequenced in a study of CD8 T cells in Susac syndrome (dated by TCRdb to about 2019). Library prep was done by the immunoSEQ multiplex PCR assay. RNA was extracted using the RNeasy kit, and roughly 0.45 to 1 ug of the RNA was reverse transcribed with random hexamers. TCRdb reran the public reads through fastp at Q25 and MiXCR, keeping productive beta chains. Each CDR3 protein gets just one entry, which takes the most common genes and DNA from the rows behind it. Recorded for this sample are about 250,000 distinct CDR3 sequences; 93% of them occurred a single time. Approximately 0.07% of the sample lies in the top ten. The sequencing input was CD4+ T cells from PBMCs. Receptors were obtained from a human donor with multiple sclerosis.

The chain joins TRBV2 to TRBJ1-2; D might be TRBD1 (6 bases). Germline V gives CDR1 SNHLY, CDR2 FYNNEI. With 2 bases removed from V and 7 bases from J, the gap between germline ends came to 14 bases. The length of the CDR3 is 14 residues. CDR3 DNA: TGTGCCAGCAGTGAATCTGGCGCAGGGGTTGGCTACACCTTC. Amino acids: CASSESGAGVGYTF. The variable domain in full, with the rest retrieved from reference TRBV2 and TRBJ1-2, is EPEVTQTPSHQVTQMGQEVILRCVPISNHLYFYWYRQILGQKVEFLVSFYNNEISEKSEIFDDQFSVERPDGSNFTLKIRSTKLEDSAMYFCASSESGAGVGYTFGSGTRLTVV.

The rearrangement uses TRBV3-1 and TRBJ2-2, with D perhaps TRBD2 (5 bases). Germline lookup yields CDR1 LGHDT and CDR2 YNNKEL (reference sequence). This CDR3 comprises 15 residues. Trimming cost V 0 bases and J 7 bases, with 12 bases left between them. CDR3 in amino acids: CASSQEVGVGGELFF. The CDR3 DNA sequence: TGTGCCAGCAGCCAAGAAGTCGGGGTTGGCGGGGAGCTGTTTTTT. The full variable domain, in which reference TRBV3-1 and TRBJ2-2 provide the parts outside the CDR3, is DTAVSQTPKYLVTQMGNDKSIKCEQNLGHDTMYWYKQDSKKFLKIMFSYNNKELIINETVPNRFSPKSPDKAHLNLHINSLELGDSAVYFCASSQEVGVGGELFFGEGSRLTVL.

The chain couples TRBV9 to TRBJ2-2, with a possible D match to TRBD2 (5 bases). V was cut by 0 bases and J by 3 bases, with 6 bases left in between. From germline, CDR1 is SGDLS and CDR2 YYNGEE. The CDR3 length is 14 residues. The CDR3 bases are TGTGCCAGCAGCGTAGGGAGGTACACCGGGGAGCTGTTTTTT. Amino acid sequence: CASSVGRYTGELFF. Filled out from reference TRBV9 and TRBJ2-2, the complete variable domain reads DSGVTQTPKHLITATGQRVTLRCSPRSGDLSVYWYQQSLDQGLQFLIQYYNGEERAKGNILERFSAQQFPDLHSELNLSSLELGDSALYFCASSVGRYTGELFFGEGSRLTVL.

This chain joins TRBV12-3 or TRBV12-4 and TRBJ2-7; D unresolved. Trimming stripped 4 bases from V and 4 bases from J, with 11 bases between. This CDR3 spans 13 amino acids. The CDR3 loop reads CASSSGSLYEQYF. Written as DNA, the CDR3 is TGTGCCAGCAGTTCCGGGTCCCTATACGAGCAGTACTTC.

The CDR3 DNA follows: TGTGCCAGCAGCTTACCCAGACAGGTCCCCTATGGCTACACCTTC. The encoded protein is CASSLPRQVPYGYTF. This chain links TRBV28 with TRBJ1-2; maybe TRBD1 (6 bases). The CDR3 sequence is 15 residues long. The germline CDR1 and CDR2 sequences are MDHEN and SYDVKM. V shed 6 bases and J shed 4 bases, with 18 bases lying between them.

The chain uses TRBV30 and TRBJ1-1; D remains unclear. V was pared by 2 bases and J by 2 bases, with 3 bases between. The CDR3 covers 11 residues. Germline lookup yields CDR1 GTSNPN and CDR2 SVGIG (reference sequence). CDR3 coding DNA: TGTGCCTGGAGTTTCAACACTGAAGCTTTCTTT. Protein product: CAWSFNTEAFF.

V and J are TRBV6-1 and TRBJ2-7; 7 nucleotides match TRBD1. This CDR3 is 15 amino acids long. The V gene end was trimmed by 4 bases and the J gene end by 7 bases; junction bases not matched to a gene: 13. The germline V gene encodes CDR1 MNHNS and CDR2 SASEGT. The CDR3 bases are TGTGCCAGCAGTGGACGCCCCCACAGGGGCGTAGAGCAGTACTTC. Its protein is CASSGRPHRGVEQYF.

The V gene is TRBV6-5, the J gene TRBJ1-1; no firm D call. CDR3 length equals 14 residues. Trimming pared 6 bases from V and 4 bases from J, leaving 15 bases between. Germline V gene data show CDR1 as MNHEY and CDR2 as SVGAGI. CDR3 DNA: TGTGCCAGCAGAAACCCCGGATGGGTCACTGAAGCTTTCTTT. It encodes CASRNPGWVTEAFF.

The table lists this clonotype with a count of one. The chain recombines TRBV7-9 with TRBJ2-3; D remains unclear. The length of the CDR3 is 14 residues. CDR1 is SEHNR, CDR2 FQNEAQ, per germline (reference sequence). V lost 1 base and J 7 bases, leaving 12 bases between the germline ends. CDR3 in DNA: TGTGCCAGCAGCTTAGACCCTTTGATGAATACGCAGTATTTT. Translation: CASSLDPLMNTQYF.

Only one count was recorded for this clonotype. The rearrangement joins TRBV29-1 to TRBJ1-2; weak D call: TRBD1 (6 bases). V shed 0 bases and J shed 3 bases, with 14 bases lying between them. Germline V gives CDR1 SQVTM, CDR2 ANQGSEA. The CDR3 sequence is 15 residues long. CDR3 sequence: CSVEDLRQVHYGYTF. The CDR3 DNA reads as TGCAGCGTTGAAGACCTCCGACAGGTTCACTATGGCTACACCTTC.

The V and J genes are TRBV12-3 or TRBV12-4 and TRBJ1-2; TRBD1 is a possible D gene (5 bases). V was trimmed by 3 bases and J by 9 bases, leaving 11 bases between them. The CDR3 loop spans 12 amino acids. The CDR3 spells CASSLAGRRYTF. The CDR3 DNA reads as TGTGCCAGCAGTTTGGCAGGGAGGCGCTACACCTTC.

This chain uses TRBV5-1 with TRBJ2-3; D ambiguous. CDR1 is SGHRS and CDR2 is YFSETQ in the germline V gene. The length of the CDR3 is 16 residues. V dropped 2 bases and J dropped 2 bases, with 15 bases sitting between them. For the CDR3, the DNA is TGCGCCAGCAGCTTTAGGAACCTCGGCCTCACAGATACGCAGTATTTT. It translates to CASSFRNLGLTDTQYF.

This clonotype was observed a single time. The V gene is TRBV29-1, the J gene TRBJ1-1; D unclear. Trimming shortened V by 1 base and J by 4 bases, and 7 bases separated the two germline ends. CDR1 and CDR2 (germline): SQVTM, ANQGSEA. The CDR3 is 12 residues long. The CDR3 protein is CSVEGASTEAFF. The CDR3 nucleotides are TGCAGCGTTGAAGGGGCATCCACTGAAGCTTTCTTT.

This clonotype has only one observation. The gene calls are TRBV23-1 and TRBJ2-5; weak D call: TRBD2 (7 bases). TRBV23-1 is classed as an ORF, of uncertain function. The CDR3 runs 15 residues. With 2 bases removed from V and 5 bases from J, the gap between germline ends came to 15 bases. CDR3: CASSQRGGGWETQYF. The CDR3, as DNA: TGCGCCAGCAGTCAACGGGGCGGGGGCTGGGAGACCCAGTACTTC.

This clonotype was found once. The V gene is TRBV5-1, the J gene TRBJ2-1; 11 nucleotides line up with TRBD2. This CDR3 has 16 amino acids. From germline, CDR1 is SGHRS and CDR2 YFSETQ. V lost 2 bases and J lost 6; bases outside the gene matches: 7. The CDR3 loop is CASSLLSGGASNEQFF. In nucleotides, the CDR3 is TGCGCCAGCAGCTTACTTAGCGGGGGGGCGTCCAATGAGCAGTTCTTC.

The genes are TRBV29-1 and TRBJ1-2, with a possible D match to TRBD1 (5 bases). The CDR3 consists of 11 residues. The germline gives CDR1 SQVTM, CDR2 ANQGSEA. Trimming left V 7 bases short and J 8 bases short, with 14 bases between. CDR3 DNA sequence: TGCAGCGGAGCACAGGAGGGAGGCTACACCTTC. This gives the protein CSGAQEGGYTF.

This clonotype has only a few counts. This chain uses TRBV19 with TRBJ1-1; D remains unclear. Trimming removed 2 bases at V and 0 bases at J, with 4 bases between. Germline CDR1 and CDR2: LNHDA and SQIVND (reference sequence). The CDR3 loop spans 13 amino acids. The chain's CDR3 is CASSISVNTEAFF. CDR3 sequence (DNA): TGTGCCAGTAGTATATCTGTGAACACTGAAGCTTTCTTT.

The V call is TRBV5-4, the J call TRBJ2-3; no firm D call. CDR3 length: 14 residues. Germline CDR1 and CDR2: SGHNT and YYREEE (reference sequence). V lost 0 bases and J lost 5, with 10 bases in between. Here the CDR3 DNA reads TGTGCCAGCAGCTTGGTGACGGGTCTAGATACGCAGTATTTT. The encoded protein is CASSLVTGLDTQYF.

The chain couples TRBV29-1 to TRBJ2-5; 13 nucleotides line up with TRBD2. The V segment lost 4 bases and the J segment 5 bases; nucleotides outside the gene matches: 4. The CDR3 length is 14 residues. Per the germline V gene, CDR1 is SQVTM and CDR2 is ANQGSEA. The chain's CDR3 is CSVGTSGGGETQYF. The CDR3 DNA is TGCAGCGTTGGGACTAGCGGGGGAGGGGAGACCCAGTACTTC.

The chain carries TRBV20-1 and TRBJ1-1; unclear D gene. This CDR3 is built from 13 residues. Germline lookup yields CDR1 DFQATT and CDR2 SNEGSKA (reference sequence). The germline V and J ends were trimmed by 0 bases and 11 bases, with 16 bases remaining between them. The CDR3 reads CSARDSGLLEAFF. In DNA, the CDR3 is TGCAGTGCTAGAGATTCTGGACTCCTTGAGGCTTTCTTT.